The 22 T cell receptor beta chains below were found in one sample sequenced in a study of blood T cell repertoires in COVID-19. Generated by immunoSEQ multiplex PCR, the TCRdb table keeps only in-frame clones and is missing some. Among over 250,000 clones listed, approximately 91% were seen once. Input material: peripheral blood. Receptors were obtained from a man aged 45-60 years with acute or convalescent COVID-19.

The chain has TRBV20-1 and TRBJ2-7; 9 bases align to TRBD2. Germline values: CDR1 DFQATT, CDR2 SNEGSKA (reference sequence). V dropped 3 bases and J dropped 1; count of bases not matched to a gene: 10. This CDR3 contains 16 residues. In DNA, the CDR3 is TGCAGTGCTAGTCGCGGGGGGGCGTCTAGGTCCTACGAGCAGTACTTC. Its translation is CSASRGGASRSYEQYF.

The gene calls are TRBV29-1 and TRBJ2-3; tentative D call: TRBD2 (6 bases). The CDR3 has 14 amino acids. The germline V gene encodes CDR1 SQVTM and CDR2 ANQGSEA. V was trimmed by 1 base and J by 2 bases, leaving 10 bases between them. The CDR3 bases are TGCAGCGTTGAAGGGAGCGGGCACACAGATACGCAGTATTTT. It codes for CSVEGSGHTDTQYF.

V usage is TRBV3-1 (or the pseudogene TRBV3-2) and J usage is TRBJ2-7; 7 bases agree with TRBD1. Germline V gene lookup returns CDR1 LGHDT and CDR2 YNNKEL (reference sequence). Losses at the gene ends were 4 bases for V and 0 bases for J; bases not matched to a gene: 3. This CDR3 is built from 14 residues. CDR3 bases: TGTGCCAGCAGCCTGAACAGGGGCTCCTACGAGCAGTACTTC. It encodes CASSLNRGSYEQYF.

This chain links TRBV9 with TRBJ2-7; D gene uncertain. V shed 0 bases and J shed 4 bases, with 11 bases lying between them. Germline loops: CDR1 SGDLS, CDR2 YYNGEE. This CDR3 region has 14 residues. Here the CDR3 DNA reads TGTGCCAGCAGCGTAGGAGGCACCAAATACGAGCAGTACTTC. The encoded protein is CASSVGGTKYEQYF.

The rearrangement links TRBV12-5 to TRBJ2-5; no firm D call. The CDR3 contains 10 residues. V gave up 5 bases and J gave up 7 bases, with 5 bases separating them. Germline V lookup: CDR1 LGHNT, CDR2 FRNRAP. The CDR3 bases are TGTGCTAGTGGTCCAGGGACCCAGTACTTC. It translates to CASGPGTQYF.

The chain carries TRBV6-5 and TRBJ1-2, with D perhaps TRBD1 (6 bases). This CDR3 spans 14 amino acids. V was pared by 0 bases and J by 8 bases, with 13 bases between. Germline V gene data show CDR1 as MNHEY and CDR2 as SVGAGI. The CDR3 protein is CASSYSTGHRGYTF. The CDR3 bases are TGTGCCAGCAGTTACTCGACAGGCCATCGGGGCTACACCTTC.

The chain carries TRBV5-1 and TRBJ1-2, with 9 bases aligning to TRBD1. The CDR3 spans 14 residues. V lost 2 bases to trimming and J lost 2 bases; unmatched junction nucleotides: 1. Germline CDR1 and CDR2: SGHRS and YFSETQ. CDR3 coding DNA: TGCGCCAGCAGCTTCGGACAGGGGAACTATGGCTACACCTTC. Its protein is CASSFGQGNYGYTF.

The chain joins TRBV6-2 or TRBV6-3 to TRBJ1-5; 7 bases line up with TRBD1. Germline V gene sequence: CDR1 MNHEY, CDR2 SVGEGT. V was clipped by 5 bases and J by 6 bases; unmatched bases: 7. CDR3 length: 14 amino acids. The CDR3 protein is CASSNRGMSQPQHF. As DNA, the CDR3 is TGTGCCAGCAGTAACAGGGGCATGAGTCAGCCCCAGCATTTT.

The sample holds one count of this clone. The rearrangement joins TRBV5-1 to TRBJ1-6; TRBD1 matches at 7 bases. CDR1 is SGHRS, CDR2 YFSETQ, per germline. The CDR3 has 14 amino acids. Trimming at V came to 5 bases and at J to 10 bases, leaving 9 bases not matched to a gene. The CDR3 DNA sequence: TGCGCCAGCAGGGTGGAGGGGGCCAGCTCACCCCTCCACTTT. Translated, it gives CASRVEGASSPLHF.

V and J are TRBV27 and TRBJ1-6, with D possibly TRBD1 on 5 matching bases. Trimming took off 4 bases at V and 7 bases at J, with 11 bases between the two ends. The germline V gene encodes CDR1 MNHEY and CDR2 SMNVEV (reference sequence). CDR3 size: 14 residues. DNA of the CDR3: TGTGCCAGCAGTTCGGGACTGAAGAATTCACCCCTCCACTTT. Amino acids: CASSSGLKNSPLHF.

The J gene is TRBJ1-3, the V gene TRBV9, with TRBD1 matching over 7 bases. With 0 bases clipped from V and 4 bases from J, the junction kept 4 bases outside the gene matches. Germline V gene lookup returns CDR1 SGDLS and CDR2 YYNGEE. The CDR3 extends over 15 amino acids. The DNA of the CDR3 is TGTGCCAGCAGCGTAGAAGGGGGCAGCGGAAACACCATATATTTT. Translating gives CASSVEGGSGNTIYF.

The chain couples TRBV9 to TRBJ1-2; 8 bases fit TRBD1. Losses at the gene ends were 3 bases for V and 7 bases for J; bases not matched to a gene: 5. The germline V gene has CDR1 SGDLS and CDR2 YYNGEE. This CDR3 has 13 residues. The CDR3 protein is CASSGQGFRGYTF. The CDR3 nucleotides read TGTGCCAGCAGCGGACAGGGGTTTCGTGGCTACACCTTC. Drawing the rest from reference TRBV9 and TRBJ1-2, the complete variable domain is DSGVTQTPKHLITATGQRVTLRCSPRSGDLSVYWYQQSLDQGLQFLIQYYNGEERAKGNILERFSAQQFPDLHSELNLSSLELGDSALYFCASSGQGFRGYTFGSGTRLTVV.

The chain is built from TRBV27 and TRBJ2-3; D may be TRBD2 (6 bases). V gave up 8 bases and J gave up 2 bases, with 14 bases separating them. This CDR3 comprises 14 residues. Germline V gives CDR1 MNHEY, CDR2 SMNVEV (reference sequence). The CDR3 sequence is CASRDSFFTDTQYF. For the CDR3, the DNA is TGTGCCAGCCGGGACTCATTTTTCACAGATACGCAGTATTTT.

The chain combines TRBV7-3 with TRBJ2-7; D might be TRBD1 (6 bases). V was clipped by 4 bases and J by 2 bases, with 15 bases between them. CDR1 and CDR2 (germline): SGHTA, FQGTGA. The CDR3 has 15 amino acids. The CDR3 spells CASSSPDSGTYEQYF. CDR3 nucleotide sequence: TGTGCCAGCAGCTCTCCGGACAGTGGAACCTACGAGCAGTACTTC.

The rearrangement links TRBV7-6 to TRBJ2-7; 10 bases are a match to TRBD2. Germline V gene lookup returns CDR1 SGHVS and CDR2 FNYEAQ. V shed 1 base, J shed 2 bases, and the junction held 8 bases outside the gene matches. The CDR3 loop spans 17 amino acids. The CDR3 DNA is TGTGCCAGCAGCTTAGAGCGGGGGGGACTCCGTCCCTACGAGCAGTACTTC. Its protein is CASSLERGGLRPYEQYF.

The genes are TRBV13 and TRBJ1-2; D may be TRBD1 (5 bases). The V end lost 0 bases, the J end lost 8 bases, and 7 bases lay between the germline ends. Germline CDR1 PRHDT, CDR2 FYEKMQ (reference sequence). CDR3 length: 12 residues. The CDR3 sequence: CASSLGTAGYTF. The CDR3 region has the DNA TGTGCCAGCAGCTTAGGGACAGCCGGCTACACCTTC.

A note on this clone: The sample contains more than one DNA sequence encoding this CDR3. The J gene is TRBJ1-1, the V gene TRBV7-3; 11 nucleotides match TRBD1. The CDR3 extends over 14 amino acids. Germline V lookup: CDR1 SGHTA, CDR2 FQGTGA. V was pared by 5 bases and J by 4 bases, with 3 bases of the junction left unmatched. The CDR3 loop reads CASSPGTGGTEAFF. The CDR3 DNA reads as TGTGCCAGCAGCCCCGGGACAGGGGGCACTGAAGCTTTCTTT. The full variable domain, rest sourced from reference TRBV7-3 and TRBJ1-1, is GAGVSQTPSNKVTEKGKYVELRCDPISGHTALYWYRQSLGQGPEFLIYFQGTGAADDSGLPNDRFFAVRPEGSVSTLKIQRTERGDSAVYLCASSPGTGGTEAFFGQGTRLTVV.

J is TRBJ2-7 and V is TRBV20-1; 8 nucleotides line up with TRBD1. The ends lost 3 bases at V and 4 bases at J; junction bases unmatched: 5. CDR1 is DFQATT, CDR2 SNEGSKA, per germline (reference sequence). The CDR3 totals 13 residues. The CDR3 DNA sequence: TGCAGTGCTAGTCGGGACAGGCCATACGAGCAGTACTTC. This encodes CSASRDRPYEQYF.

This clone came up once. The chain is built from TRBV11-3 and TRBJ2-2, with D maybe TRBD2 (6 bases). The V and J ends lost 5 bases and 1 base respectively, with 14 bases between them. This CDR3 spans 16 amino acids. In germline, CDR1 is SGHNT, CDR2 YENEEA. CDR3 coding DNA: TGTGCCAGCAGCAAAGTGGGGGGAAGGAACACCGGGGAGCTGTTTTTT. Amino acid sequence: CASSKVGGRNTGELFF.

V is TRBV14 and J is TRBJ1-1; 8 bases agree with TRBD1. The J segment lost 0 bases and the V segment lost 4 bases, leaving 4 bases of the junction unmatched. Germline values: CDR1 SGHDN, CDR2 FVKESK. This CDR3 contains 15 residues. CDR3: CASSRNRGMNTEAFF. As DNA, the CDR3 is TGTGCCAGCAGCCGAAACAGGGGGATGAACACTGAAGCTTTCTTT.

The chain combines TRBV10-3 with TRBJ2-4, with TRBD1 matching over 7 bases. The CDR3 is 16 amino acids. V lost 4 bases, J lost 4 bases, and 10 bases stayed unmatched. Germline V lookup: CDR1 ENHRY, CDR2 SYGVKD. CDR3 region: CAISAAETGVKNIQYF. CDR3 bases: TGTGCCATCAGTGCGGCCGAAACAGGGGTTAAAAACATTCAGTACTTC.

V is TRBV6-1 and J is TRBJ1-2; unclear D gene. This CDR3 comprises 11 residues. V gave up 0 bases and J gave up 9 bases, with 5 bases separating them. Germline CDR1 reads MNHNS; CDR2 reads SASEGT. The CDR3 DNA sequence: TGTGCCAGCAGTGAAGCCACTCGCTACACCTTC. Protein: CASSEATRYTF.